These 26 T cell receptor beta chains came from one sample sequenced in a study of OX40 agonist ivuxolimab in advanced cancers. Method: immunoSEQ multiplex PCR; TCRdb's copy keeps in-frame clones and lacks some. The sample includes tens of thousands of clones, 79% of them seen just once. The sequencing here drew on CD4+ or CD8+ T cells sorted from blood, taken in a trial of the OX40 agonist ivuxolimab. These receptors all stem from an adult with an advanced solid tumor such as melanoma, head and neck, liver or kidney cancer.

The chain has TRBV6-6 and TRBJ2-7; 11 nucleotides line up with TRBD1. V shed 5 bases and J 3 bases; nucleotides not matched to a gene: 9. This CDR3 spans 16 amino acids. Looked up from germline, CDR1 is MNHNY and CDR2 is SVGAGI (reference sequence). The CDR3 DNA sequence: TGTGCCAGCAGTCCCCAAGGGGGGACAGGGGGCTACGAGCAGTACTTC. It translates to CASSPQGGTGGYEQYF.

As to this clone: At one boundary the junction diverges from the germline segment, which might be a read error. The chain has TRBV10-2 and TRBJ1-3; maybe TRBD1 (5 bases). Germline CDR1 and CDR2: WSHSY and SAAADI. CDR3 length equals 13 residues. This chain's CDR3 is CASSESLVGGRGF. Written as DNA, the CDR3 is TGCGCCAGCAGTGAGTCATTAGTCGGGGGACGCGGTTTT.

The chain recombines TRBV10-3 with TRBJ2-3; D may be TRBD1 (6 bases). Trimming shortened V by 7 bases and J by 1 base, and 12 bases separated the two germline ends. Germline CDR1 reads ENHRY; CDR2 reads SYGVKD. The CDR3 length is 14 residues. The CDR3: CAINPGVGTDTQYF. CDR3 sequence (DNA): TGTGCCATCAACCCAGGGGTGGGCACAGATACGCAGTATTTT.

CDR3 DNA sequence: TGTGCCAGCTCTGAAGGGACAGGGCCAGATACGCAGTATTTT. It is translated as CASSEGTGPDTQYF. The chain couples TRBV18 to TRBJ2-3; 9 positions match TRBD1. From germline, CDR1 is KGHSH and CDR2 LQKENI. Trimming at V came to 6 bases and at J to 4 bases, leaving 5 bases not matched to a gene. The CDR3 extends over 14 amino acids.

The V gene is TRBV4-1, the J gene TRBJ1-1; a weak D match, TRBD1 (5 bases). Germline V lookup: CDR1 MGHRA, CDR2 YSYEKL. V lost 0 bases and J 4 bases, leaving 12 bases between the germline ends. This CDR3 spans 15 amino acids. CDR3 loop: CASSQDQSGATEAFF. CDR3 DNA: TGCGCCAGCAGCCAAGATCAGAGCGGGGCCACTGAAGCTTTCTTT.

This CDR3 is CASSDPSGGPSITYSNQPQHF. CDR3 sequence (DNA): TGTGCCAGCAGTGACCCGTCAGGGGGCCCCTCCATTACCTATAGCAATCAGCCCCAGCATTTT. The V gene is TRBV6-4, the J gene TRBJ1-5, with 8 bases lining up with TRBD1. Germline V lookup: CDR1 MRHNA, CDR2 SNTAGT. The ends lost 2 bases at V and 0 bases at J; junction bases unmatched: 18. This CDR3 spans 21 amino acids.

The table lists this clone with a few counts. This chain links TRBV18 with TRBJ1-1, with D perhaps matching TRBD1 (6 bases). The ends were cut back, 0 bases at V and 1 base at J, with 9 bases in the middle. CDR3 length: 15 residues. Per the germline V gene, CDR1 is KGHSH and CDR2 is LQKENI. The CDR3 is CASSPPPGANTEAFF. CDR3 DNA sequence: TGTGCCAGCTCACCACCGCCGGGGGCGAACACTGAAGCTTTCTTT.

V and J are TRBV5-1 and TRBJ2-7, with 13 bases aligning to TRBD2. CDR3 length: 14 residues. CDR1 and CDR2 from the germline V gene are SGHRS and YFSETQ. The V and J ends lost 3 bases and 5 bases, in that order; junction bases with no gene match: 2. As DNA, the CDR3 is TGCGCCAGCAGCTGGGGACTAGCGGGAAACGAGCAGTACTTC. This codes for CASSWGLAGNEQYF.

The rearrangement joins TRBV9 to TRBJ1-1; 8 nucleotides line up with TRBD1. J gave up 3 bases and V 0 bases, and 4 bases lay outside the gene matches. The germline V gene encodes CDR1 SGDLS and CDR2 YYNGEE. This CDR3 comprises 15 residues. The CDR3 spells CASSVAGTGDTEAFF. The CDR3 DNA sequence: TGTGCCAGCAGCGTAGCTGGGACAGGCGACACTGAAGCTTTCTTT.

V is TRBV28 and J is TRBJ2-7; D gene uncertain. The CDR3 has 11 residues. CDR1 and CDR2 from the germline V gene are MDHEN and SYDVKM. V lost 6 bases and J lost 4, with 7 bases in between. Here the CDR3 DNA reads TGTGCCAGCAGAACGAGTTACGAGCAGTACTTC. It is translated as CASRTSYEQYF.

This sequence joins TRBV7-2 and TRBJ2-7; TRBD2 is a possible D gene (5 bases). The CDR3 is 14 amino acids. Trimming left V 5 bases short and J 8 bases short, with 19 bases between. Germline V CDR1 and CDR2: SGHTA, FQGNSA. The CDR3, as DNA: TGTGCCAGCAGCGGACTTAGGAGACATCCCCAGCAGTACTTC. Translation: CASSGLRRHPQQYF.

The rearrangement joins TRBV28 to TRBJ2-2; 7 bases map to TRBD1. The germline CDR1 and CDR2 sequences are MDHEN and SYDVKM. The junction had 12 bases not matched to a gene; V was cut back by 6 bases and J by 5 bases. The CDR3 contains 16 residues. The CDR3 DNA reads as TGTGCCAGCAGCCCTGGGGACAGCACAACTACCGGGGAGCTGTTTTTT. The encoded protein is CASSPGDSTTTGELFF.

V usage is TRBV27 and J usage is TRBJ2-7; possibly TRBD1 for D (6 bases). CDR1 and CDR2 (germline): MNHEY, SMNVEV (reference sequence). V gave up 3 bases and J gave up 1 base, with 13 bases separating them. This CDR3 contains 15 residues. Here the CDR3 reads CASSFEGVSSYEQYF. The CDR3 bases are TGTGCCAGCAGTTTTGAGGGGGTCTCTTCCTACGAGCAGTACTTC.

This clone was picked up a small number of times. The chain recombines TRBV5-4 with TRBJ2-7, with TRBD2 identical over 9 bases. J was trimmed by 2 bases and V by 4 bases; bases with no gene match: 1. Germline CDR1 reads SGHNT; CDR2 reads YYREEE (reference sequence). This CDR3 has 13 residues. CDR3 protein: CASSLAGTYEQYF. The CDR3 bases are TGTGCCAGCAGCCTAGCGGGAACCTACGAGCAGTACTTC.

This chain links TRBV11-2 with TRBJ1-1; 8 bases match TRBD1. Looked up from germline, CDR1 is SGHAT and CDR2 is FQNNGV. The length of the CDR3 is 15 residues. Trimming took 1 base from V and 2 from J; bases not matched to a gene: 3. CDR3 amino acids: CASSLGTGLNTEAFF. The CDR3 DNA sequence: TGTGCCAGCAGCTTAGGGACAGGGCTAAACACTGAAGCTTTCTTT.

The chain couples TRBV7-2 to TRBJ2-3; 8 positions match TRBD2. In germline, CDR1 is SGHTA, CDR2 FQGNSA. V gave up 5 bases and J gave up 4 bases; unmatched junction bases: 5. CDR3 length equals 14 residues. In DNA form, the CDR3 reads TGTGCCAGCAGCCCCTTGACTAGCGCAGATACGCAGTATTTT. Its translation is CASSPLTSADTQYF.

The V call is TRBV30, the J call TRBJ2-3, with TRBD2 matching 12 bases. V dropped 5 bases and J dropped 6; count of bases not matched to a gene: 6. From germline, CDR1 is GTSNPN and CDR2 SVGIG (reference sequence). CDR3 size: 14 residues. The CDR3 protein is CAWVSSGRVDTQYF. CDR3 nucleotides: TGTGCCTGGGTTTCTAGCGGGAGGGTGGATACGCAGTATTTT.

V usage is TRBV29-1 and J usage is TRBJ2-4; TRBD2 agrees at 8 bases. The CDR3 length is 14 residues. The V and J ends lost 3 bases and 6 bases, in that order; junction bases with no gene match: 7. Germline CDR1 and CDR2: SQVTM and ANQGSEA. The CDR3 sequence is CSVDPGGGGNIQYF. For the CDR3, the DNA is TGCAGCGTTGACCCCGGGGGGGGTGGAAACATTCAGTACTTC.

In its sample, this clone ranks as medium-sized (0.01 to 0.1%). The V call is TRBV19, the J call TRBJ1-1; 10 bases agree with TRBD1. The V and J ends lost 1 base and 10 bases, in that order; junction bases with no gene match: 0. The germline gives CDR1 LNHDA, CDR2 SQIVND (reference sequence). This CDR3 contains 12 residues. The CDR3 spells CASSIGDRGAFF. The CDR3 nucleotides are TGTGCCAGTAGTATAGGGGACAGGGGAGCTTTCTTT.

The J gene is TRBJ1-6, the V gene TRBV6-6; TRBD1 matches 7 bases. Germline trimming cut 2 bases from V and 7 bases from J; bases unmatched to any gene: 8. In germline, CDR1 is MNHNY, CDR2 SVGAGI (reference sequence). The CDR3 has 16 amino acids. The chain's CDR3 is CASSYRQQGKNSPLHF. For the CDR3, the DNA is TGTGCCAGCAGTTACCGCCAACAGGGGAAGAATTCACCCCTCCACTTT.

The chain combines TRBV27 with TRBJ2-2, with a possible D match to TRBD2 (5 bases). Per the germline V gene, CDR1 is MNHEY and CDR2 is SMNVEV (reference sequence). The CDR3 contains 16 residues. Trimming cost V 4 bases and J 2 bases, with 14 bases left between them. The CDR3 spells CASSSGNTFNTGELFF. In DNA, the CDR3 is TGTGCCAGCAGTTCGGGAAACACCTTTAACACCGGGGAGCTGTTTTTT.

This clone appeared a few times. This chain links TRBV7-2 with TRBJ1-2; D gene ambiguous. The V and J ends lost 7 bases and 7 bases respectively, with 16 bases between them. CDR3 length equals 13 residues. Germline CDR1 is SGHTA and CDR2 is FQGNSA. The CDR3 loop is CASNSLGVSGYTF. For the CDR3, the DNA is TGTGCCAGCAACTCTCTAGGAGTTTCTGGCTACACCTTC.

The chain is built from TRBV19 and TRBJ2-4; TRBD1 or TRBD2 may be the D gene (6 bases each). Trimming shortened V by 7 bases and J by 4 bases, and 11 bases separated the two germline ends. The CDR3 has 13 amino acids. CDR1 is LNHDA and CDR2 is SQIVND in the germline V gene (reference sequence). Written as DNA, the CDR3 is TGTGCCAGTAATACAGGGAGGAAAAACATTCAGTACTTC. Translation gives CASNTGRKNIQYF.

This clone was recorded only once. The chain carries TRBV28 and TRBJ2-7; possibly TRBD1 for D (6 bases). The V end lost 6 bases, the J end lost 3 bases, and 9 bases lay between the germline ends. Germline assignment: CDR1 MDHEN and CDR2 SYDVKM. This CDR3 has 12 residues. In nucleotides, the CDR3 is TGTGCCAGCAGGCTAGGGGGCTACGAGCAGTACTTC. Encoded protein: CASRLGGYEQYF.

This clone was recorded only once. The rearrangement joins TRBV7-2 to TRBJ2-1; D unresolved. V was shortened by 3 bases and J by 0 bases, with 12 bases between the two germline ends. CDR3 length equals 16 residues. CDR1 and CDR2 from the germline V gene are SGHTA and FQGNSA. This CDR3 is CASSFTGTRSYNEQFF. CDR3 in DNA: TGTGCCAGCAGCTTTACCGGAACTCGCTCCTACAATGAGCAGTTCTTC.

This sequence joins TRBV7-8 and TRBJ1-1, with D possibly being TRBD1 (6 bases). Germline loops: CDR1 SGHVS, CDR2 FQNEAQ. V lost 5 bases to trimming and J lost 4 bases, with 14 bases between them. The CDR3 runs to 14 residues. The CDR3 loop reads CASSLNRVGTEAFF. The CDR3 nucleotides read TGTGCCAGCAGCCTGAACAGGGTTGGCACTGAAGCTTTCTTT.